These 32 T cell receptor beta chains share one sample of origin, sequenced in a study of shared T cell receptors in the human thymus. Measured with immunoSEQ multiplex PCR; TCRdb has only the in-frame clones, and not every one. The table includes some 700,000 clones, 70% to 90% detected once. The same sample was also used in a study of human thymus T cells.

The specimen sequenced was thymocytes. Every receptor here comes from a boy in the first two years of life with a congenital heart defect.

CDR3 region: CASRVVGGRAGGGELFF. The CDR3 nucleotides read TGTGCCAGCAGAGTCGTGGGTGGGAGGGCCGGTGGGGGGGAGCTGTTTTTT. The rearrangement uses TRBV11-3 and TRBJ2-2, with 7 positions matching TRBD2. The CDR3 runs 17 residues. Germline V CDR1 and CDR2: SGHNT, YENEEA. V trimming: 6 bases; J trimming: 8 bases; junction bases outside the gene matches: 18.

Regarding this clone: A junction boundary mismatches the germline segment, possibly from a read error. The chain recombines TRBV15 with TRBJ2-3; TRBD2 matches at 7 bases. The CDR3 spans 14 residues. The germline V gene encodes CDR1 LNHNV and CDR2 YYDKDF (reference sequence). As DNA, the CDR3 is TGTGCCACCAGCACAGCGGGAAGCAAAGATACGCAGTATTTT. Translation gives CATSTAGSKDTQYF.

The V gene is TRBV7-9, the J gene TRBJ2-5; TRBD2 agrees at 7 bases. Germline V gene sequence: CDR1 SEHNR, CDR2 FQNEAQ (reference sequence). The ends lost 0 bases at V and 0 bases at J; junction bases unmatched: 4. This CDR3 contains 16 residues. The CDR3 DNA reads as TGTGCCAGCAGCTTAGCGCGGCTAGCGGACCAAGAGACCCAGTACTTC. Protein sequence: CASSLARLADQETQYF.

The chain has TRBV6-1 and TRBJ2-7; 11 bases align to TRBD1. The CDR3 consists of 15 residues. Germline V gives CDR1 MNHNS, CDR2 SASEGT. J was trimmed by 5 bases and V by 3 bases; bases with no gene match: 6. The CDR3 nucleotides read TGTGCCAGCAGTGATGGACAGGGGGCTCCGGACGAGCAGTACTTC. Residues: CASSDGQGAPDEQYF.

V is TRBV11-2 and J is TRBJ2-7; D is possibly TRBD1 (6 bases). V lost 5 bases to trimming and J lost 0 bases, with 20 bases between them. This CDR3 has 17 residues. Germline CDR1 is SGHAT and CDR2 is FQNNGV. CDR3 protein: CASSAEVGGPHSYEQYF. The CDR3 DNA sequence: TGTGCCAGCAGCGCCGAGGTTGGGGGCCCCCACTCCTACGAGCAGTACTTC.

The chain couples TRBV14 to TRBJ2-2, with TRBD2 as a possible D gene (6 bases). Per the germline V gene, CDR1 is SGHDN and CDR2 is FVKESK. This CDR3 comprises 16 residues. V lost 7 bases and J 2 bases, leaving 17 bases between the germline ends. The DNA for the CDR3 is TGTGCCAGCAACTCACAAAAGGAGGGAAACACCGGGGAGCTGTTTTTT. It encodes CASNSQKEGNTGELFF.

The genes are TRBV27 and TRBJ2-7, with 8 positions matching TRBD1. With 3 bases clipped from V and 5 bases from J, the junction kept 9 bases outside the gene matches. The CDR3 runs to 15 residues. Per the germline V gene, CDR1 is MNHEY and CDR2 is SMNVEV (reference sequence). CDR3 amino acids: CASSLGSGGFHEQYF. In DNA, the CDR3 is TGTGCCAGCAGTTTGGGGTCAGGGGGCTTCCACGAGCAGTACTTC.

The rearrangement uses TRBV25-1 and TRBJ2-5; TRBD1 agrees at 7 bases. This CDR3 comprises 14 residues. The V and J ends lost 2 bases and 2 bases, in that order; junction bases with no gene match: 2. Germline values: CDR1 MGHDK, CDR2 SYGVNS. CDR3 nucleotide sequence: TGTGCCAGCAGTGAAGCACAGGGGCAAGAGACCCAGTACTTC. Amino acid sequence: CASSEAQGQETQYF.

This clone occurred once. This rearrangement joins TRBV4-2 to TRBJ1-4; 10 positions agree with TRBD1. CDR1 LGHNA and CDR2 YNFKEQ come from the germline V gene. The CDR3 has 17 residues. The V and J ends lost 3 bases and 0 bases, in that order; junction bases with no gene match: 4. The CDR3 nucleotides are TGTGCCAGCAGCCAGGACAGGGGGTCTGCAACTAATGAAAAACTGTTTTTT. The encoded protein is CASSQDRGSATNEKLFF.

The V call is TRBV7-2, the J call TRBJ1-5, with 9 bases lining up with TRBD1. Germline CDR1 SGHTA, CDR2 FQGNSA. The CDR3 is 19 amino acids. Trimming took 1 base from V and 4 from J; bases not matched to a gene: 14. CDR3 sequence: CASSLGWEGGQGTNQPQHF. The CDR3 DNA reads TGTGCCAGCAGCTTAGGATGGGAGGGCGGACAGGGGACTAATCAGCCCCAGCATTTT.

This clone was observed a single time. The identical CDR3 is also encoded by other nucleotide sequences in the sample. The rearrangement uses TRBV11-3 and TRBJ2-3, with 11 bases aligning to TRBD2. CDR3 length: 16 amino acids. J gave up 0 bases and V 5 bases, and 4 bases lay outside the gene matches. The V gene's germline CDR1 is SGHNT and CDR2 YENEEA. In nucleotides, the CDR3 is TGTGCCAGCAGCCTTAGCGGGAGGGCCAGCACAGATACGCAGTATTTT. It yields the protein CASSLSGRASTDTQYF.

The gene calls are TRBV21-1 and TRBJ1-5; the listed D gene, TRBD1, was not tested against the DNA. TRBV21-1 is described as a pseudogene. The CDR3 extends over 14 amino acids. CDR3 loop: CASSQGQTHQPQHF. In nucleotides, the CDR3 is TGTGCCAGCAGCCAAGGACAGACCCATCAGCCCCAGCATTTT.

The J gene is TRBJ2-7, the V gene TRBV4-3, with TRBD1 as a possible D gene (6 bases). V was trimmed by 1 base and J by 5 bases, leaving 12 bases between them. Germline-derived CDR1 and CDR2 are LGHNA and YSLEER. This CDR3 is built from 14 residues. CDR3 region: CASSQGYRAHEQYF. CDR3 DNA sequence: TGCGCCAGCAGCCAAGGATACAGGGCCCACGAGCAGTACTTC.

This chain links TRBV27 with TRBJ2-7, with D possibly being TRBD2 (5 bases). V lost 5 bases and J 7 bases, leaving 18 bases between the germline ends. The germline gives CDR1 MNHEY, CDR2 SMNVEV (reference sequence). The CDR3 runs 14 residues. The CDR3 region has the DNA TGTGCCAGCAGTCTAGCACATCCCTTTGGGGAGCAGTACTTC. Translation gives CASSLAHPFGEQYF.

CDR3: CASSFSGLDPYEQYF. In nucleotides, the CDR3 is TGTGCCAGCAGCTTTAGCGGGCTGGACCCCTACGAGCAGTACTTC. V and J are TRBV11-1 and TRBJ2-7; 7 positions match TRBD2. The CDR3 consists of 15 residues. Germline CDR1 reads SGHAT; CDR2 reads FQDESV (reference sequence). J was trimmed by 2 bases and V by 3 bases; bases with no gene match: 7.

CDR3 bases: TGTGCCAGCGGAAGATCCGGGACTATAAACAATGAGCAGTTCTTC. This encodes CASGRSGTINNEQFF. V is TRBV28 and J is TRBJ2-1; the match to TRBD2 covers 7 bases. CDR3 size: 15 residues. Germline V CDR1 and CDR2: MDHEN, SYDVKM. The trim removed 8 bases at V and 5 bases at J, leaving 12 bases unmatched.

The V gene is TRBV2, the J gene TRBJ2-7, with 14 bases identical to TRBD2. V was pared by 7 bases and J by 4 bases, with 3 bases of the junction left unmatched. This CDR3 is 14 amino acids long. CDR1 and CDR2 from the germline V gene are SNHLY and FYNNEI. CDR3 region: CASMGLAGVYEQYF. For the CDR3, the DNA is TGTGCCAGCATGGGACTAGCGGGAGTTTACGAGCAGTACTTC.

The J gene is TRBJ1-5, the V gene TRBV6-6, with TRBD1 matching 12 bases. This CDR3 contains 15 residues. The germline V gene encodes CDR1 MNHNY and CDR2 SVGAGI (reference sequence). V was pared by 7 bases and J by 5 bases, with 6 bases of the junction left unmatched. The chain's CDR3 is CASNMGQGADQPQHF. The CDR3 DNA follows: TGTGCCAGCAATATGGGACAGGGGGCGGATCAGCCCCAGCATTTT.

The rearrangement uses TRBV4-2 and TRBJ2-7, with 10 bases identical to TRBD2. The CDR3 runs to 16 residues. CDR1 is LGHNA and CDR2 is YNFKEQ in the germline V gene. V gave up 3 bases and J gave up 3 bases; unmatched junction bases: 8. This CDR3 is CASSHFLAGEGYEQYF. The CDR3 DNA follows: TGTGCCAGCAGCCACTTCCTAGCGGGAGAGGGCTACGAGCAGTACTTC.

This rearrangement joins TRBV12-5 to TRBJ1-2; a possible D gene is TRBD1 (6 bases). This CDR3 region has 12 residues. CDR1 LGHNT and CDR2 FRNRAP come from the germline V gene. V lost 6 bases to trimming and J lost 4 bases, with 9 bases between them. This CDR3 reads CASGSGAYGYTF. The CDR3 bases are TGTGCTAGTGGCTCAGGGGCCTATGGCTACACCTTC.

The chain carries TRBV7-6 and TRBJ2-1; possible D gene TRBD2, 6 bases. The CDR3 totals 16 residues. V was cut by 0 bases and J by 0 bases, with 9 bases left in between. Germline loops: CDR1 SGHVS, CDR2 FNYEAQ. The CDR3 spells CASSLATSLSYNEQFF. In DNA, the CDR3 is TGTGCCAGCAGCTTAGCAACTAGCCTCTCCTACAATGAGCAGTTCTTC.

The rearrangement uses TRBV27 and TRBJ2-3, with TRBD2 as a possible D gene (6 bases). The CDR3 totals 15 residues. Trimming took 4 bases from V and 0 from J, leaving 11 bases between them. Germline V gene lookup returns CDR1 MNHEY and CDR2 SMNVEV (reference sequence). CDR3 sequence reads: CASSSRLVSTDTQYF. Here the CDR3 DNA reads TGTGCCAGCAGTTCGCGACTAGTTAGCACAGATACGCAGTATTTT.

The CDR3 region is CASSSRPGTGNTGELFF. The CDR3 nucleotides read TGTGCCAGCAGCTCCCGGCCCGGGACAGGGAACACCGGGGAGCTGTTTTTT. This chain uses TRBV11-2 with TRBJ2-2; 8 bases map to TRBD1. The trim removed 4 bases at V and 1 base at J, leaving 8 bases unmatched. Germline V lookup: CDR1 SGHAT, CDR2 FQNNGV. This CDR3 contains 17 residues.

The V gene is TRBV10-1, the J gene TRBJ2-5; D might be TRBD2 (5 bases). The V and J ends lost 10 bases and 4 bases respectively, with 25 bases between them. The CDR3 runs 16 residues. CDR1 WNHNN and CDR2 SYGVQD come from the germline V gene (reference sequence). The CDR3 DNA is TGCGCCACCACAAGAGAAGGGAGTCCGGGTGGAGAGACCCAGTACTTC. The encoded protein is CATTREGSPGGETQYF.

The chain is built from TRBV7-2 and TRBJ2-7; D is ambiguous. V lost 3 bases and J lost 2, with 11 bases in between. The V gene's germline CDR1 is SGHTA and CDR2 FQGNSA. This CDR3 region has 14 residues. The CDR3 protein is CASSFGAPPYEQYF. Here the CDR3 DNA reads TGTGCCAGCAGCTTCGGAGCGCCCCCCTACGAGCAGTACTTC.

CDR3 amino acids: CASSLGTSGRRTGELFF. CDR3 sequence (DNA): TGTGCCAGCAGCTTAGGGACTAGCGGGAGGCGGACCGGGGAGCTGTTTTTT. This rearrangement joins TRBV11-2 to TRBJ2-2; 14 bases align to TRBD2. CDR3 length: 17 residues. In germline, CDR1 is SGHAT, CDR2 FQNNGV. Germline trimming cut 1 base from V and 5 bases from J; bases unmatched to any gene: 3. Drawing the rest from reference TRBV11-2 and TRBJ2-2, the complete variable domain is EAGVAQSPRYKIIEKRQSVAFWCNPISGHATLYWYQQILGQGPKLLIQFQNNGVVDDSQLPKDRFSAERLKGVDSTLKIQPAKLEDSAVYLCASSLGTSGRRTGELFFGEGSRLTVL.

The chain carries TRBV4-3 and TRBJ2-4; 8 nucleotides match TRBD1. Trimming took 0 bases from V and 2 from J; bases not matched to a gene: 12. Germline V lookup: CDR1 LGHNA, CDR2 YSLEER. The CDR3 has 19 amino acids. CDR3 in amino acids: CASSQDRGRPPLSKNIQYF. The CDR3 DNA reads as TGCGCCAGCAGCCAAGACAGGGGGCGACCCCCCCTATCCAAAAACATTCAGTACTTC.

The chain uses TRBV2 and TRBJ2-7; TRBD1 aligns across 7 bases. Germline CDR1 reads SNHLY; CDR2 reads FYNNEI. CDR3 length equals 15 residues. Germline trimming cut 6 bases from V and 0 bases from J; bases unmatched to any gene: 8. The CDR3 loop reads CASRAGTAYSYEQYF. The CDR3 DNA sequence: TGTGCCAGCAGGGCCGGGACAGCATACTCCTACGAGCAGTACTTC.

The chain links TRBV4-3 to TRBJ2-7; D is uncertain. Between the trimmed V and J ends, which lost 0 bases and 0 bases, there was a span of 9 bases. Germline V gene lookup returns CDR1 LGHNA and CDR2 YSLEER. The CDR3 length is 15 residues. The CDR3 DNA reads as TGCGCCAGCAGCCAAGATTCGAGCGACTCCTACGAGCAGTACTTC. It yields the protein CASSQDSSDSYEQYF.

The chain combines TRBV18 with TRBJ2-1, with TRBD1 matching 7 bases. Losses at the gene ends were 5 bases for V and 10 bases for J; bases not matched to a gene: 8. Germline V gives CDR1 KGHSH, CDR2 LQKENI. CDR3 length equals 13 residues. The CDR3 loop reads CASSGTASREQFF. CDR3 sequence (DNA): TGTGCCAGCTCAGGGACAGCCTCCAGGGAGCAGTTCTTC.

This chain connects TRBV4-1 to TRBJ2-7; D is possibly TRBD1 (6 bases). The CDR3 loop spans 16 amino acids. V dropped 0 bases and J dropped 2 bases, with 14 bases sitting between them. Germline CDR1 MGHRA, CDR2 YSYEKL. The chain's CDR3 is CASSQEFRGIPYEQYF. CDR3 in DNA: TGCGCCAGCAGCCAAGAATTCAGGGGCATCCCCTACGAGCAGTACTTC.

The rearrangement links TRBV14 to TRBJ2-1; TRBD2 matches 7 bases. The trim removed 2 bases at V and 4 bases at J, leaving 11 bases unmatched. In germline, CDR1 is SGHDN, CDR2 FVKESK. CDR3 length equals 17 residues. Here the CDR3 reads CASSQSIAGPHYNEQFF. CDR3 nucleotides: TGTGCCAGCAGCCAATCCATAGCGGGCCCGCATTACAATGAGCAGTTCTTC.